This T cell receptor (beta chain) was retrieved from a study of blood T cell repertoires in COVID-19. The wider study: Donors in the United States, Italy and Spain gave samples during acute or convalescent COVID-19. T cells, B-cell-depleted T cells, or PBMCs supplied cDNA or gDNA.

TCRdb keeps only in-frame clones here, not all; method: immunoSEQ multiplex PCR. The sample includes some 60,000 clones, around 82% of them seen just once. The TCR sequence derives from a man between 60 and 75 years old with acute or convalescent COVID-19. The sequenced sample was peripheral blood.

DNA of the CDR3: TGTGCCAGCAGCTCGCAACAGGGGGAAAGCTACAATGAGCAGTTCTTC. Translation: CASSSQQGESYNEQFF. The chain employs TRBV7-6 and TRBJ2-1, with 8 bases fitting TRBD1. CDR1 and CDR2 (germline): SGHVS, FNYEAQ. The CDR3 has 16 residues. The trim removed 4 bases at V and 3 bases at J, leaving 8 bases unmatched.